A single sample gave rise to the 7 T cell receptor beta chains below, sequenced in a study of blood T cell repertoires in COVID-19 (dated by TCRdb to 2019 to 2021). Library creation used the immunoSEQ multiplex PCR assay. TCRdb carries this immuneACCESS record with in-frame sequences only. Its versions omit some clonotypes, under half of them owing to an unresolved V gene in the studies checked, with the rest unexplained. Present in this sample are some 240,000 clones, around 80% of which were seen just once. The ten top clones hold about 9% of the sample. Input material: peripheral blood. The receptors were sampled from a man aged 45-60 years with active or convalescent COVID-19.

The chain carries TRBV5-1 and TRBJ2-1, with 9 bases that match TRBD2. The CDR3 spans 14 residues. Germline CDR1 SGHRS, CDR2 YFSETQ. The J segment lost 7 bases and the V segment lost 6 bases, leaving 8 bases of the junction unmatched. The DNA of the CDR3 is TGCGCCAGCAACCTCCGACTAGCGGAAAATGAGCAGTTCTTC. Protein sequence: CASNLRLAENEQFF.

The chain joins TRBV6-5 to TRBJ1-3; D is uncertain. The germline gives CDR1 MNHEY, CDR2 SVGAGI. The CDR3 totals 16 residues. V lost 4 bases and J 0 bases, leaving 13 bases between the germline ends. The CDR3 is CASSSYSLSSGNTIYF. In DNA, the CDR3 is TGTGCCAGCAGTTCATACTCATTGAGCTCTGGAAACACCATATATTTT.

The rearrangement uses TRBV4-1 and TRBJ2-3, with TRBD2 identical over 15 bases. Germline assignment: CDR1 MGHRA and CDR2 YSYEKL. The CDR3 contains 17 residues. The J segment lost 6 bases and the V segment lost 0 bases, leaving 4 bases of the junction unmatched. The CDR3 DNA follows: TGCGCCAGCAGCCAAGAGGGACTAGCGGGAGGCCGGGATACGCAGTATTTT. Residues: CASSQEGLAGGRDTQYF.

The chain carries TRBV28 and TRBJ2-5; TRBD2 is a possible D gene (6 bases). This CDR3 spans 15 amino acids. Germline lookup yields CDR1 MDHEN and CDR2 SYDVKM. The germline V and J ends were trimmed by 2 bases and 1 base, with 11 bases remaining between them. The CDR3 is CASSLPLATQETQYF. In DNA form, the CDR3 reads TGTGCCAGCAGTTTACCCCTAGCGACCCAAGAGACCCAGTACTTC.

V and J are TRBV5-4 and TRBJ1-2, with D hard to call. Trimming took 2 bases from V and 2 from J, leaving 7 bases between them. The CDR3 has 13 amino acids. Germline V gives CDR1 SGHNT, CDR2 YYREEE (reference sequence). The CDR3 protein is CASSFWQNYGYTF. Written as DNA, the CDR3 is TGTGCCAGCAGCTTTTGGCAGAACTATGGCTACACCTTC.

The rearrangement uses TRBV9 and TRBJ1-3; D is possibly TRBD1 (6 bases). The CDR3 spans 14 residues. V was trimmed by 4 bases and J by 0 bases, leaving 8 bases between them. The germline CDR1 and CDR2 sequences are SGDLS and YYNGEE. The CDR3 sequence is CASSRQVSGNTIYF. The CDR3 DNA reads TGTGCCAGCAGCCGACAGGTCTCTGGAAACACCATATATTTT.

V and J are TRBV10-3 and TRBJ2-5; TRBD2 agrees at 7 bases. After removal of 5 bases from V and 3 bases from J, the junction contained 0 bases not matched to a gene. This CDR3 is 12 amino acids long. The germline CDR1 and CDR2 sequences are ENHRY and SYGVKD. The CDR3 is CAISRGEETQYF. DNA for the CDR3: TGTGCCATCAGTCGGGGGGAAGAGACCCAGTACTTC.